A selection of T cell receptor beta chains follows, all from one sample in a study of T-cell reconstitution after alpha-beta-depleted transplantation in children. In TCRdb, the PCR reads were re-called with MiXCR into one record per CDR3 protein. The sample contains hundreds of thousands of distinct CDR3 sequences, more than 15% of which appear only once. The specimen comprised PBMCs, mostly from graft donor cells, sampled 360 days after TCRalphabeta/CD19-depleted stem cell transplant. The receptors derive from a male patient under 10 years old who had a stem cell transplant for acute lymphoblastic leukemia, so the T cells may come from the graft donor. The CDR3 runs from the conserved cysteine through the conserved F or W. The D gene is left open where the match is weak. The size of a clone is reported for some rows only, either as once, few or many, or as a class for expanded clones.

j_call: TRBJ1-1
clone_size: few
v_call: TRBV20-1
d_call: TRBD1
cdr3_nt: TGCAGTGCTCAGACCGGGACAGGGAACACTGAAGCTTTCTTT
cdr3_aa: CSAQTGTGNTEAFF

j_call: TRBJ2-7
clone_size: -
v_call: TRBV2
d_call: -
cdr3_nt: TGTGCCAGCAGTGAGGAGAAGAGGGACATCCGCTCCTACGAGCAGTACTTC
cdr3_aa: CASSEEKRDIRSYEQYF

j_call: TRBJ2-6
clone_size: -
v_call: TRBV11-2
d_call: -
cdr3_nt: TGTGCCAGCAGCTTAAATCATCTTTACGGGGCCAACGTCCTGACTTTC
cdr3_aa: CASSLNHLYGANVLTF

j_call: TRBJ2-1
clone_size: few
v_call: TRBV11-1
d_call: TRBD2
cdr3_nt: TGTGCCAGCAGCTCGACTAGCGGGGGTAGCTCCTACAATGAGCAGTTCTTC
cdr3_aa: CASSSTSGGSSYNEQFF

j_call: TRBJ1-6
clone_size: -
v_call: TRBV1
d_call: -
cdr3_nt: TGCACCAGCAGCCAAGATACAGGGCTGGAGTACAATTCACCCCTCCACTTT
cdr3_aa: CTSSQDTGLEYNSPLHF

j_call: TRBJ1-5
clone_size: -
v_call: TRBV28
d_call: -
cdr3_nt: TGTGCCAGCAGTTTCCGGCGGCCCCAGCATTTT
cdr3_aa: CASSFRRPQHF

j_call: TRBJ2-7
clone_size: few
v_call: TRBV7-2
d_call: TRBD2
cdr3_nt: TGTGCCAGCAGCTTTAGCGGGAGGGCCTCCTACGAGCAGTACTTC
cdr3_aa: CASSFSGRASYEQYF

j_call: TRBJ2-3
clone_size: -
v_call: TRBV12-3/TRBV12-4
d_call: -
cdr3_nt: TGTGCCAGCAGACACGCAGATACGCAGTATTTT
cdr3_aa: CASRHADTQYF

j_call: TRBJ2-5
clone_size: -
v_call: TRBV5-1
d_call: -
cdr3_nt: TGCGCCAGCAGGTGGATGCCGTCACAAGAGACCCAGTACTTC
cdr3_aa: CASRWMPSQETQYF

j_call: TRBJ1-2
clone_size: -
v_call: TRBV12-3/TRBV12-4
d_call: -
cdr3_nt: TGTGCCAGCAGTTTCGGAAGGGGTTATGGCTACACCTTC
cdr3_aa: CASSFGRGYGYTF

j_call: TRBJ2-7
clone_size: many
v_call: TRBV12-3/TRBV12-4
d_call: TRBD1
cdr3_nt: TGTGCCAGCAGTCACGGGACAGACCCCTACGAGCAGTACTTC
cdr3_aa: CASSHGTDPYEQYF

j_call: TRBJ1-5
clone_size: -
v_call: TRBV20-1
d_call: -
cdr3_nt: TGCAGTGTGATTTTGAATAATCAGCCCCAGCATTTT
cdr3_aa: CSVILNNQPQHF

j_call: TRBJ1-2
clone_size: few
v_call: TRBV20-1
d_call: TRBD1
cdr3_nt: TGCAGTGCTAGAGGACCGACAGGGCGGGACTATGGCTACACCTTC
cdr3_aa: CSARGPTGRDYGYTF

j_call: TRBJ2-5
clone_size: many
v_call: TRBV20-1
d_call: TRBD2
cdr3_nt: TGCAGTGTCATAGCGGGGGGCCTCCAAGAGACCCAGTACTTC
cdr3_aa: CSVIAGGLQETQYF

j_call: TRBJ1-5
clone_size: -
v_call: TRBV6-5
d_call: -
cdr3_nt: TGTGCCAGCAGTTATGAGAGGTCTCAGCCCCAGCATTTT
cdr3_aa: CASSYERSQPQHF

j_call: TRBJ1-1
clone_size: few
v_call: TRBV4-3
d_call: -
cdr3_nt: TGCGCCAGCAGCCAGTACTTGGGGACTGAAGCTTTCTTT
cdr3_aa: CASSQYLGTEAFF

j_call: TRBJ2-1
clone_size: -
v_call: TRBV7-2
d_call: -
cdr3_nt: TGTGCCAGCAGCGCCGACAGGACTTTTTCGGATGAGCAGTTCTTC
cdr3_aa: CASSADRTFSDEQFF

j_call: TRBJ1-2
clone_size: -
v_call: TRBV2
d_call: TRBD1
cdr3_nt: TGTGCCAGCCGCCCCCCGACAGGGTCAGTGCATGGCTACACCTTC
cdr3_aa: CASRPPTGSVHGYTF

j_call: TRBJ1-1
clone_size: few
v_call: TRBV18
d_call: -
cdr3_nt: TGTGCCAGCTCACCACCGGATGGGGTCGGGGCTTTCTTT
cdr3_aa: CASSPPDGVGAFF

j_call: TRBJ2-3
clone_size: -
v_call: TRBV11-2
d_call: -
cdr3_nt: TGTGCCAGCAGCTTCCCTTTATTGGGTTCGGGCACAGATACGCAGTATTTT
cdr3_aa: CASSFPLLGSGTDTQYF

j_call: TRBJ1-2
clone_size: -
v_call: TRBV4-3
d_call: TRBD1
cdr3_nt: TGCGCCAGCAGCCAAGATTGGGACAGCTATGGCTACACCTTC
cdr3_aa: CASSQDWDSYGYTF

j_call: TRBJ2-7
clone_size: -
v_call: TRBV9
d_call: -
cdr3_nt: TGTGCCAGCAGCGGGACTCCACACTACGAGCAGTACTTC
cdr3_aa: CASSGTPHYEQYF

j_call: TRBJ2-1
clone_size: many
v_call: TRBV28
d_call: TRBD2
cdr3_nt: TGTGCCAGCAGCCTTCGACCGGGACTAGCGGGGAATGAGCAGTTCTTC
cdr3_aa: CASSLRPGLAGNEQFF

j_call: TRBJ2-1
clone_size: many
v_call: TRBV11-2
d_call: TRBD1
cdr3_nt: TGTGCCAGCAGCTTCGAGGGACAGGGGTTTCGGGGGTCCTACAATGAGCAGTTCTTC
cdr3_aa: CASSFEGQGFRGSYNEQFF

j_call: TRBJ2-5
clone_size: -
v_call: TRBV29-1
d_call: TRBD1
cdr3_nt: TGCAGCTTCGGGACAGGAAAACCCCAAGAGACCCAGTACTTC
cdr3_aa: CSFGTGKPQETQYF

j_call: TRBJ1-1
clone_size: few
v_call: TRBV5-1
d_call: -
cdr3_nt: TGCGCCAGCAGTTCTACAGGGTTTCTAGCTGAAGCTTTCTTT
cdr3_aa: CASSSTGFLAEAFF

j_call: TRBJ2-1
clone_size: few
v_call: TRBV12-3/TRBV12-4
d_call: TRBD2
cdr3_nt: TGTGCCATCAAGAAAACCGTAGCGGGGGGACTCTACAATGAGCAGTTCTTC
cdr3_aa: CAIKKTVAGGLYNEQFF

j_call: TRBJ2-7
clone_size: -
v_call: TRBV12-3/TRBV12-4
d_call: TRBD2
cdr3_nt: TGTGCCAGCAGTCCCTTCGCAGCGGGGGGACCCTACGAGCAGTACTTC
cdr3_aa: CASSPFAAGGPYEQYF

j_call: TRBJ2-7
clone_size: few
v_call: TRBV7-2
d_call: -
cdr3_nt: TGTGCCAGCAGCTTACTCCCGACCTACGAGCAGTACTTC
cdr3_aa: CASSLLPTYEQYF

j_call: TRBJ2-7
clone_size: few
v_call: TRBV18
d_call: -
cdr3_nt: TGTGCCAGCTCACCATACAGGGAAAAGGTATCCTACGAGCAGTACTTC
cdr3_aa: CASSPYREKVSYEQYF

j_call: TRBJ2-1
clone_size: -
v_call: TRBV7-8
d_call: TRBD2
cdr3_nt: TGTGCCAGCAGCTTAGAGAGCGGGGATTCCTACAATGAGCAGTTCTTC
cdr3_aa: CASSLESGDSYNEQFF

j_call: TRBJ1-5
clone_size: -
v_call: TRBV12-3/TRBV12-4
d_call: TRBD1
cdr3_nt: TGTGCCAGCAGTCTCGGGACAGGGGTTCAGCCCCAGCATTTT
cdr3_aa: CASSLGTGVQPQHF

j_call: TRBJ1-1
clone_size: -
v_call: TRBV12-2
d_call: -
cdr3_nt: TGTGCAAGTCGCGGGGTGGGGAACACTGAAGCTTTCTTT
cdr3_aa: CASRGVGNTEAFF

j_call: TRBJ1-5
clone_size: few
v_call: TRBV12-3/TRBV12-4
d_call: -
cdr3_nt: TGTGCCAGCAGTTTTTGGGGAGGGGGTGCAAATCAGCCCCAGCATTTT
cdr3_aa: CASSFWGGGANQPQHF

j_call: TRBJ2-6
clone_size: -
v_call: TRBV4-3
d_call: TRBD2
cdr3_nt: TGCGCCAGCAGCCAAGATACGGGAGGCTCTGGGGCCAACGTCCTGACTTTC
cdr3_aa: CASSQDTGGSGANVLTF

j_call: TRBJ2-1
clone_size: many
v_call: TRBV29-1
d_call: -
cdr3_nt: TGCAGCGTTTTAAGTTACAATGAGCAGTTCTTC
cdr3_aa: CSVLSYNEQFF

j_call: TRBJ2-1
clone_size: many
v_call: TRBV11-2
d_call: -
cdr3_nt: TGTGCCAGCAGCTTCCGGGCCTTTAACGGTGAGCAGTTCTTC
cdr3_aa: CASSFRAFNGEQFF

j_call: TRBJ2-1
clone_size: many
v_call: TRBV4-3
d_call: -
cdr3_nt: TGCGCCAGCAGCCAAGCGGCGGGGGCGGGCTACAATGAGCAGTTCTTC
cdr3_aa: CASSQAAGAGYNEQFF

j_call: TRBJ1-2
clone_size: -
v_call: TRBV12-3/TRBV12-4
d_call: -
cdr3_nt: TGTGCCAGCAGTTTAGTGTCTAATTATGGCTACACCTTC
cdr3_aa: CASSLVSNYGYTF

j_call: TRBJ2-4
clone_size: -
v_call: TRBV5-1
d_call: -
cdr3_nt: TGCGCCAGCAGCGATCCAGGGGAAGTTGCCAAAAACATTCAGTACTTC
cdr3_aa: CASSDPGEVAKNIQYF

j_call: TRBJ1-1
clone_size: -
v_call: TRBV12-3/TRBV12-4
d_call: TRBD1
cdr3_nt: TGTGCCAGCAGCCGACAGGGGGTCACTGAAGCTTTCTTT
cdr3_aa: CASSRQGVTEAFF

j_call: TRBJ1-5
clone_size: few
v_call: TRBV6-1
d_call: -
cdr3_nt: TGTGCCAGCCGCGACGGGATGGGGCAGCCCCAGCATTTT
cdr3_aa: CASRDGMGQPQHF

j_call: TRBJ2-5
clone_size: -
v_call: TRBV29-1
d_call: -
cdr3_nt: TGCAGCGTTAGATCAGCAGCCCGACAAGAGACCCAGTACTTC
cdr3_aa: CSVRSAARQETQYF

j_call: TRBJ2-1
clone_size: many
v_call: TRBV24-1
d_call: -
cdr3_nt: TGTGCCACCAGTGATTCTGCGCGCCGTTTTGAGCAGTTCTTC
cdr3_aa: CATSDSARRFEQFF

j_call: TRBJ1-1
clone_size: -
v_call: TRBV12-3/TRBV12-4
d_call: -
cdr3_nt: TGTGCCAGCAGTTTGTCTCGGACCGGGAACACTGAAGCTTTCTTT
cdr3_aa: CASSLSRTGNTEAFF

j_call: TRBJ1-2
clone_size: -
v_call: TRBV6-2/TRBV6-3
d_call: -
cdr3_nt: TGTGCCAGCAGTTACGGGGGATATGGCTACACCTTC
cdr3_aa: CASSYGGYGYTF

j_call: TRBJ2-6
clone_size: -
v_call: TRBV7-9
d_call: -
cdr3_nt: TGTGCCAGCAGCTGGGGTGTCTCTGGGGCCAACGTCCTGACTTTC
cdr3_aa: CASSWGVSGANVLTF

j_call: TRBJ2-7
clone_size: -
v_call: TRBV12-3/TRBV12-4
d_call: TRBD2
cdr3_nt: TGTGCCAGCAGTTTAGCCCCTAGCGGGGTCCAACACGAGCAGTACTTC
cdr3_aa: CASSLAPSGVQHEQYF

j_call: TRBJ2-7
clone_size: -
v_call: TRBV20-1
d_call: TRBD1
cdr3_nt: TGCAGTGCTAGAGTTAGAGGGACAGGACTTTACGAGCAGTACTTC
cdr3_aa: CSARVRGTGLYEQYF

j_call: TRBJ1-5
clone_size: -
v_call: TRBV20-1
d_call: -
cdr3_nt: TGCAGTGCTCAGGAGGGAAATCAGCCCCAGCATTTT
cdr3_aa: CSAQEGNQPQHF

j_call: TRBJ2-3
clone_size: -
v_call: TRBV7-8
d_call: -
cdr3_nt: TGTGCCAGCAGCTTAGGATTGGGCATCACAGATACGCAGTATTTT
cdr3_aa: CASSLGLGITDTQYF

j_call: TRBJ2-3
clone_size: -
v_call: TRBV7-9
d_call: TRBD2
cdr3_nt: TGTGCCAGCAGCTTACTAGCGGGATCAGATACGCAGTATTTT
cdr3_aa: CASSLLAGSDTQYF

j_call: TRBJ2-5
clone_size: few
v_call: TRBV20-1
d_call: -
cdr3_nt: TGCAGTGCTAGATCGGGCGGGGGCCCAGAAGAGACCCAGTACTTC
cdr3_aa: CSARSGGGPEETQYF